The sequence of this T cell receptor beta chain was determined in a study of blood T cell repertoires in COVID-19. Background on the study: Samples of COVID-19 (acute and convalescent) were obtained from the United States, Italy and Spain.

The table came from immunoSEQ multiplex PCR; TCRdb's copy has only in-frame clones and leaves some out. The table lists roughly 240,000 clones, about nine tenths of them singletons. The V segment lost 8 bases and the J segment 7 bases; nucleotides outside the gene matches: 1. Germline CDR1 SNHLY, CDR2 FYNNEI. The CDR3 extends over 10 amino acids. The sequenced sample consisted of peripheral blood. The TCR originated in a woman aged 55-70 years who had recovered from COVID-19. The chain employs TRBV2 and TRBJ1-1; TRBD1 matches at 7 bases. CDR3 region: CASGDSEAFF. CDR3 bases: TGTGCCAGCGGGGACAGTGAAGCTTTCTTT.